The next 10 T cell receptor beta chains were all read from a single sample in a study of cytomegalovirus exposure and HLA in healthy donors. The study ran its PCR with 60 Vbeta and 13 Jbeta primers. Here immunoSEQ multiplex PCR was the method, and the copy in TCRdb shows in-frame clones only, minus some. The data hold about 150,000 clones, with nearly 80% observed a single time. The sequenced material came from PBMCs. The source of these receptors is a middle-aged man in good health and CMV-seropositive.

For this clone: A much bigger clone sits one base away, suggesting this may be a read error. The rearrangement uses TRBV7-3 and TRBJ1-1; D ambiguous. The germline gives CDR1 SGHTA, CDR2 FQGTGA. The CDR3 spans 16 residues. V lost 1 base and J 0 bases, leaving 12 bases between the germline ends. The CDR3 coding sequence is TGTGCCAGCAGCTTAAAAGGCGGGCGGTTGAACACTGAAGCTTTCTTT. Encoded protein: CASSLKGGRLNTEAFF.

This clone appeared once. CDR3 sequence (DNA): TGTGCCAGCTCAACATTACAGTCCTACGAGCAGTACTTC. Translated: CASSTLQSYEQYF. The chain joins TRBV18 to TRBJ2-7; D unresolved. Trimming took off 5 bases at V and 1 base at J, with 9 bases between the two ends. The CDR3 totals 13 residues. The germline gives CDR1 KGHSH, CDR2 LQKENI.

This clone came up once. The chain has TRBV19 and TRBJ1-1; D is possibly TRBD1 (6 bases). Germline V gene sequence: CDR1 LNHDA, CDR2 SQIVND (reference sequence). The CDR3 length is 12 residues. V was shortened by 3 bases and J by 8 bases, with 10 bases between the two germline ends. CDR3 nucleotides: TGTGCCAGTAGTATCCCGGACAGAGAAGCTTTCTTT. It yields the protein CASSIPDREAFF.

The sample holds a few counts of this clone. This rearrangement joins TRBV19 to TRBJ2-2, with D maybe TRBD1 (7 bases). In germline, CDR1 is LNHDA, CDR2 SQIVND (reference sequence). The CDR3 totals 17 residues. V lost 4 bases and J lost 2, with 17 bases in between. The CDR3 sequence: CASSKEGGDSNTGELFF. The CDR3 DNA reads TGTGCCAGTAGTAAGGAAGGAGGGGACAGCAACACCGGGGAGCTGTTTTTT.

This clone was observed a few times. The chain recombines TRBV6-5 with TRBJ2-3; 8 bases map to TRBD2. CDR1 is MNHEY, CDR2 SVGAGI, per germline. J gave up 3 bases and V 6 bases, and 8 bases lay outside the gene matches. The CDR3 length is 15 residues. CDR3 DNA sequence: TGTGCCAGCAGCAGGCGGGGCGGGAGGACAGATACGCAGTATTTT. It translates to CASSRRGGRTDTQYF.

This clone was observed a single time. The rearrangement links TRBV11-3 to TRBJ2-7; D might be TRBD2 (5 bases). Trimming removed 2 bases from V and 7 bases from J, with 12 bases in between. The germline V gene encodes CDR1 SGHNT and CDR2 YENEEA. The CDR3 spans 13 residues. CDR3 bases: TGTGCCAGCAGCTTAAAGGGAGCGAGTGAGCAGTACTTC. This gives the protein CASSLKGASEQYF. The full variable domain, its missing parts supplied by reference TRBV11-3 and TRBJ2-7, is EAGVVQSPRYKIIEKKQPVAFWCNPISGHNTLYWYLQNLGQGPELLIRYENEEAVDDSQLPKDRFSAERLKGVDSTLKIQPAELGDSAVYLCASSLKGASEQYFGPGTRLTVT.

The V gene is TRBV15, the J gene TRBJ2-1, with D possibly matching TRBD2 (6 bases). The germline V gene has CDR1 LNHNV and CDR2 YYDKDF (reference sequence). Trimming cost V 3 bases and J 1 base, with 7 bases left between them. CDR3 size: 14 residues. The CDR3, as DNA: TGTGCCACCAGCAGTAGCGGATCCTACAATGAGCAGTTCTTC. This translates into CATSSSGSYNEQFF.

This clone was detected only once. This chain connects TRBV6-5 to TRBJ1-3; the D is unclear. In germline, CDR1 is MNHEY, CDR2 SVGAGI. Trimming took off 0 bases at V and 0 bases at J, with 9 bases between the two ends. The CDR3 runs to 16 residues. The CDR3 loop reads CASSYSRTGSGNTIYF. The DNA of the CDR3 is TGTGCCAGCAGTTACTCGAGAACGGGCTCTGGAAACACCATATATTTT.

The chain uses TRBV9 and TRBJ2-1; the match to TRBD2 covers 8 bases. The CDR3 sequence is 16 residues long. V trimming: 0 bases; J trimming: 7 bases; junction bases outside the gene matches: 9. Germline CDR1 is SGDLS and CDR2 is YYNGEE. The CDR3 loop reads CASSVGTTSGRNEQFF. The CDR3 coding sequence is TGTGCCAGCAGCGTAGGGACCACTAGCGGTAGGAATGAGCAGTTCTTC.

The sample holds one count of this clone. The chain combines TRBV28 with TRBJ2-5, with D maybe TRBD1 (6 bases). TRBJ2-7 matches the DNA end more closely, so the J call is doubtful. The germline gives CDR1 MDHEN, CDR2 SYDVKM. The CDR3 totals 15 residues. The CDR3 nucleotides read TGTGCCAGCAGTCCCCCCCCAGGGGTAACCTACGAGCAGTACTTC. Translated: CASSPPPGVTYEQYF.